This T cell receptor beta chain originates from a study of human T cells and chemical hapten exposure. This clonotype was detected many times. What the library attached to individual cDNA molecules were unique molecular identifiers. One entry per CDR3 protein, called by TCRdb with MiXCR from the reads. Here the sample spans roughly 120,000 distinct CDR3 sequences, more than 8.5% being singletons. CDR3 size: 11 residues. Trimming took 5 bases from V and 6 from J, leaving 7 bases between them. CDR1 SEHNR and CDR2 FQNEAQ come from the germline V gene (reference sequence). It was from unfractionated whole blood that total RNA was extracted.

The sample was whole blood. The chain couples TRBV7-9 to TRBJ1-2; no clear D gene. The origin of this receptor is a human donor in good health. Some clones in this sample may be carry-over from other donors' samples. The CDR3 region has the DNA TGTGCCAGCAGCCGGGATAATGGCTACACCTTC. It translates to CASSRDNGYTF.